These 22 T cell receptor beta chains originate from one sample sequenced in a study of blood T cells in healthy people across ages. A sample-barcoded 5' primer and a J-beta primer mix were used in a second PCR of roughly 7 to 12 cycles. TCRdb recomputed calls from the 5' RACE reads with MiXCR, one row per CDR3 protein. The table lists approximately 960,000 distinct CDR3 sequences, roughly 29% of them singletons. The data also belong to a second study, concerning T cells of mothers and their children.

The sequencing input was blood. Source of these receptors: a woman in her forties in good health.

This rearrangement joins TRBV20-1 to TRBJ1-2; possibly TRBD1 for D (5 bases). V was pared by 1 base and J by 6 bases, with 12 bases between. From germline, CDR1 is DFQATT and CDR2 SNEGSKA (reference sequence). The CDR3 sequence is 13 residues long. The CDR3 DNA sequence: TGCAGTGCTAGAGGTTTTCTGGGGGATGGCTACACCTTC. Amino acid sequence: CSARGFLGDGYTF.

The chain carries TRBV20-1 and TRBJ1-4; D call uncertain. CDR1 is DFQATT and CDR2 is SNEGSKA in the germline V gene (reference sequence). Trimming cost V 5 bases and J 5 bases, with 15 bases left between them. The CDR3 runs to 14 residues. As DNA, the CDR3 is TGCAGTGCTCCCTCCTCGGCGGAGAATGAAAAACTGTTTTTT. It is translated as CSAPSSAENEKLFF.

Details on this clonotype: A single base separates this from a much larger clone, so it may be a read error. In DNA, the CDR3 is TGTGCCAGCAGCCAAGGAATCGACTTCGAGCAGTACTTC. The encoded protein is CASSQGIDFEQYF. V gene TRBV3-1 combines with J gene TRBJ2-7; D is ambiguous. The CDR3 length is 13 residues. Trimming took off 1 base at V and 6 bases at J, with 10 bases between the two ends. Germline-derived CDR1 and CDR2 are LGHDT and YNNKEL (reference sequence).

CDR3 sequence: CASSWTGGTSTDTQYF. The CDR3 nucleotides are TGTGCCAGTAGTTGGACAGGGGGCACTAGCACAGATACGCAGTATTTT. The chain is built from TRBV19 and TRBJ2-3; 11 nucleotides align to TRBD1. From germline, CDR1 is LNHDA and CDR2 SQIVND (reference sequence). The CDR3 spans 16 residues. Trimming took 5 bases from V and 0 from J; bases not matched to a gene: 4. Looking up the rest from reference TRBV19 and TRBJ2-3 gives the full variable domain: DGGITQSPKYLFRKEGQNVTLSCEQNLNHDAMYWYRQDPGQGLRLIYYSQIVNDFQKGDIAEGYSVSREKKESFPLTVTSAQKNPTAFYLCASSWTGGTSTDTQYFGPGTRLTVL.

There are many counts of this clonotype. The CDR3 loop reads CASSLVGFGGPQSSYEQYF. CDR3 sequence (DNA): TGTGCCAGCAGCTTAGTGGGTTTTGGGGGCCCACAAAGTTCCTACGAGCAGTACTTC. This rearrangement joins TRBV7-2 to TRBJ2-7; tentatively, D is TRBD1 (6 bases). Trimming removed 1 base from V and 1 base from J, with 23 bases in between. There are 19 residues in the CDR3. Germline V gene lookup returns CDR1 SGHTA and CDR2 FQGNSA.

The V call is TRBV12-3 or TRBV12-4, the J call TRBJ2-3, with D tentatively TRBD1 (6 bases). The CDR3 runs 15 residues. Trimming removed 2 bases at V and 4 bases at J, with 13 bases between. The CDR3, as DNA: TGTGCCAGCAGTTTACGGACAGTGAGATCAGATACGCAGTATTTT. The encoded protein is CASSLRTVRSDTQYF.

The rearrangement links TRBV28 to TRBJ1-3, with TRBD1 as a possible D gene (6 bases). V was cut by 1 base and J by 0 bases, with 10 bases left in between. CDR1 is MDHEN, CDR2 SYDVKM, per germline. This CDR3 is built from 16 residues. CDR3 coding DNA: TGTGCCAGCAGTTTATCACAGGGTCTCTCTGGAAACACCATATATTTT. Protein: CASSLSQGLSGNTIYF.

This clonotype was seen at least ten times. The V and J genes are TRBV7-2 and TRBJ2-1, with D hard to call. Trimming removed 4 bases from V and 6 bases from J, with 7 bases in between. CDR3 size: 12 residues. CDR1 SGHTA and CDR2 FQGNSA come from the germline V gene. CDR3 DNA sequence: TGTGCCAGCAGCTGGTTGGCCAATGAGCAGTTCTTC. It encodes CASSWLANEQFF.

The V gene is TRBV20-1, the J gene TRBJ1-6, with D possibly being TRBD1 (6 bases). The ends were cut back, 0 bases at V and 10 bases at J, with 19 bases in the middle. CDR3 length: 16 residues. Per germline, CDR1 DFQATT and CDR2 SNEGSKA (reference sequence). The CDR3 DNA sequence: TGCAGTGCTAGAGAGGTTGTGGGGGGCCTAGGATCACCCCTCCACTTT. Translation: CSAREVVGGLGSPLHF.

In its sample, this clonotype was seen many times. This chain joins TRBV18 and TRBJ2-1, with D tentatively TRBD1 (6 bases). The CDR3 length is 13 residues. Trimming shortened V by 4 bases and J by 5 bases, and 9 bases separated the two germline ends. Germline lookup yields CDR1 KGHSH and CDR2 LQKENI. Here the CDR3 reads CASSRDNNNEQFF. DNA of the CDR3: TGTGCCAGCTCACGGGACAACAACAATGAGCAGTTCTTC.

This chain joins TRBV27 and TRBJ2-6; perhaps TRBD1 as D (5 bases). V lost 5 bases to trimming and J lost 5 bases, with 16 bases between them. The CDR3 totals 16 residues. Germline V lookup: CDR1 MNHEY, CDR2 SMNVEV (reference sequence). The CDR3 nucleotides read TGTGCCAGCAGTCCGCACAGGAAGAGCTGGGCCAACGTCCTGACTTTC. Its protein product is CASSPHRKSWANVLTF.

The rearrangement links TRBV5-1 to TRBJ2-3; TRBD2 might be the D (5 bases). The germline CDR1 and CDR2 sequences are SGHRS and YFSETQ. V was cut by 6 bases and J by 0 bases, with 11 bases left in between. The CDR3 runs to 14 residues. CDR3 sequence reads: CASTEASSTDTQYF. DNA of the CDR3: TGCGCCAGCACGGAGGCCTCTAGCACAGATACGCAGTATTTT.

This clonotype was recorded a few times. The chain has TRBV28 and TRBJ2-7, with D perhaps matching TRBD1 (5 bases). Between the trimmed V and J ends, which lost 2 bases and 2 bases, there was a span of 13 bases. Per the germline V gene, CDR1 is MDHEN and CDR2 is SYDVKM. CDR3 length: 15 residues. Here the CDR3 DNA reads TGTGCCAGCAGTTTAACCGACAGCGTCGCCTACGAGCAGTACTTC. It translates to CASSLTDSVAYEQYF. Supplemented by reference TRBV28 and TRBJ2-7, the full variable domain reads DVKVTQSSRYLVKRTGEKVFLECVQDMDHENMFWYRQDPGLGLRLIYFSYDVKMKEKGDIPEGYSVSREKKERFSLILESASTNQTSMYLCASSLTDSVAYEQYFGPGTRLTVT.

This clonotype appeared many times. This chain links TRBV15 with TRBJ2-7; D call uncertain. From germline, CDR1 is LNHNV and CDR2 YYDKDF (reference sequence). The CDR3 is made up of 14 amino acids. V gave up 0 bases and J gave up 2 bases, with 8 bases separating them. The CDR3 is CATSRDKGTYEQYF. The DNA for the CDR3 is TGTGCCACCAGCAGAGATAAGGGTACCTACGAGCAGTACTTC.

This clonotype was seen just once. CDR3 region: CASSPFTRQLNTGELFF. The DNA of the CDR3 is TGTGCCAGCAGCCCTTTTACCCGGCAACTCAACACCGGGGAGCTGTTTTTT. This sequence joins TRBV5-6 and TRBJ2-2; D remains unclear. The CDR3 has 17 residues. Trimming took 4 bases from V and 2 from J, leaving 18 bases between them. In germline, CDR1 is SGHDT, CDR2 YYEEEE. The whole variable domain, filled in from reference TRBV5-6 and TRBJ2-2, reads DAGVTQSPTHLIKTRGQQVTLRCSPKSGHDTVSWYQQALGQGPQFIFQYYEEEERQRGNFPDRFSGHQFPNYSSELNVNALLLGDSALYLCASSPFTRQLNTGELFFGEGSRLTVL.

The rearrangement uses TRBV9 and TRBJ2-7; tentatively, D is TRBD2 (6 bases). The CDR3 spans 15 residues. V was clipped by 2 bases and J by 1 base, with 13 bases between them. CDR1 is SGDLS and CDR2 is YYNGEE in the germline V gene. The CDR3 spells CASSVRGGESYEQYF. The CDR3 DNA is TGTGCCAGCAGCGTTCGTGGCGGGGAGTCCTACGAGCAGTACTTC.

The CDR3 DNA reads TGCAGTGCTAGAGTGTTGGAGGCTGGAAACACCATATATTTT. It translates to CSARVLEAGNTIYF. The chain employs TRBV20-1 and TRBJ1-3; D not resolved. The germline V and J ends were trimmed by 1 base and 2 bases, with 9 bases remaining between them. The CDR3 consists of 14 residues. CDR1 and CDR2 (germline): DFQATT, SNEGSKA (reference sequence).

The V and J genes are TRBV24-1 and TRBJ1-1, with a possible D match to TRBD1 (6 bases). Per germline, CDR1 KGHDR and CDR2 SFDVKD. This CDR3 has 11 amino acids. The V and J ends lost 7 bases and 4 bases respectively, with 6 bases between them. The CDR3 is CATRQGTEAFF. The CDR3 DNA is TGTGCCACCAGACAGGGCACTGAAGCTTTCTTT.

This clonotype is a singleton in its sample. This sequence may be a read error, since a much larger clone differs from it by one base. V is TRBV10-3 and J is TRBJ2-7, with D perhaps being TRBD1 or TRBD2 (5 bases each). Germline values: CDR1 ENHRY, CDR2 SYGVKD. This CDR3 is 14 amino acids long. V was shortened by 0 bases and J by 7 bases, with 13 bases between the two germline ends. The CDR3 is CAISESGEGWEQYF. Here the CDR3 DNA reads TGTGCCATCAGTGAGTCAGGAGAGGGGTGGGAGCAGTACTTC.

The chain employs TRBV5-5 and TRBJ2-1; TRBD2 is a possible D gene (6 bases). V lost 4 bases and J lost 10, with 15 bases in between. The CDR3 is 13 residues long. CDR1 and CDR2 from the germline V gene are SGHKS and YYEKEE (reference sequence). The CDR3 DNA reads TGTGCCAGCAGCCCCATCGGGCGGGACGAGCAGTTCTTC. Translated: CASSPIGRDEQFF.

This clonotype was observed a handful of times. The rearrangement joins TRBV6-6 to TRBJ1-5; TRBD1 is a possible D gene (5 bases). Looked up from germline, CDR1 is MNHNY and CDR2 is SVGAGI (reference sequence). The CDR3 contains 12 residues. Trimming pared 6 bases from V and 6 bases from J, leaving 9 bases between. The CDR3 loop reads CASRGGSQPQHF. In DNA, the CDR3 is TGTGCCAGCAGGGGGGGGAGTCAGCCCCAGCATTTT.

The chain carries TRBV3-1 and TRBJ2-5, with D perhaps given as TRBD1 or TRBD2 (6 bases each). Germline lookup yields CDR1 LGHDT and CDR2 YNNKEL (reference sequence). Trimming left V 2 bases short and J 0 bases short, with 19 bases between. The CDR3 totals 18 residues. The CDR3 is CASSQLRGASTYQETQYF. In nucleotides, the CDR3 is TGTGCCAGCAGCCAACTGAGGGGGGCCAGCACTTACCAAGAGACCCAGTACTTC.